This passage covers 19 T cell receptor beta chains from one sample sequenced in a study of blood T cell repertoires in COVID-19. Sequenced by immunoSEQ multiplex PCR; TCRdb stores in-frame clones only, minus some. The profile covers fewer than 250,000 clones, with around 86% appearing a single time and approximately 10% taken by the ten largest. The source material was peripheral blood. These receptors were collected from a man aged 45-65 years with COVID-19, enrolled during active disease.

The V call is TRBV7-2, the J call TRBJ2-1, with a possible D match to TRBD2 (6 bases). The V gene's germline CDR1 is SGHTA and CDR2 FQGNSA. Trimming pared 1 base from V and 8 bases from J, leaving 18 bases between. The CDR3 covers 16 residues. CDR3 residues: CASSLELLAPSDEQFF. CDR3 sequence (DNA): TGTGCCAGCAGCTTAGAATTACTAGCTCCTTCCGATGAGCAGTTCTTC.

The table lists this clone with a few counts. One end of the junction is discordant with germline, which a read error may explain. The CDR3 DNA sequence: TGTGCTAGCACCACAGAACCCCCAACTAACAGGGTTGCTAACTATGGCTACACCTTC. This translates into CASTTEPPTNRVANYGYTF. The chain recombines TRBV7-7 with TRBJ1-2, with D possibly TRBD1 on 6 matching bases. The CDR3 loop spans 19 amino acids. Germline values: CDR1 SSHAT, CDR2 FNYEAQ (reference sequence).

The chain is built from TRBV10-1 and TRBJ2-1, with 9 positions matching TRBD1. The V gene's germline CDR1 is WNHNN and CDR2 SYGVQD (reference sequence). The trim removed 6 bases at V and 3 bases at J, leaving 9 bases unmatched. CDR3 length: 16 amino acids. CDR3 in amino acids: CASSPGTGKFYNEQFF. The CDR3 DNA is TGCGCCAGCAGCCCCGGGACAGGGAAATTCTACAATGAGCAGTTCTTC.

Regarding this clone: The identical CDR3 is also encoded by other nucleotide sequences in the sample. The V call is TRBV19, the J call TRBJ2-3, with 8 bases aligning to TRBD1. CDR1 is LNHDA, CDR2 SQIVND, per germline (reference sequence). CDR3 size: 15 residues. J lost 4 bases, V lost 4 bases, and 7 bases had no gene match. This CDR3 is CASSRGTGASDTQYF. In nucleotides, the CDR3 is TGTGCCAGTAGTAGGGGGACAGGAGCTTCAGATACGCAGTATTTT.

The rearrangement uses TRBV5-4 and TRBJ2-3; 8 bases match TRBD1. CDR1 and CDR2 from the germline V gene are SGHNT and YYREEE (reference sequence). Losses at the gene ends were 2 bases for V and 3 bases for J; bases not matched to a gene: 2. This CDR3 region has 14 residues. The CDR3 spells CASSFDRGTDTQYF. CDR3 coding DNA: TGTGCCAGCAGCTTCGACAGGGGTACAGATACGCAGTATTTT.

The CDR3 DNA reads as TGTGCCAGCAGCCCAGAAGCGGACAGGGTCTATGGCTACACCTTC. It translates to CASSPEADRVYGYTF. The chain employs TRBV9 and TRBJ1-2; TRBD1 agrees at 8 bases. CDR1 SGDLS and CDR2 YYNGEE come from the germline V gene. The CDR3 spans 15 residues. J gave up 4 bases and V 4 bases, and 9 bases lay outside the gene matches.

The chain uses TRBV3-1 (or the pseudogene TRBV3-2) and TRBJ1-2; D is undetermined. Germline loops: CDR1 LGHDT, CDR2 YNNKEL (reference sequence). The CDR3 is 16 amino acids. V gave up 1 base and J gave up 0 bases, with 12 bases separating them. The CDR3, as DNA: TGTGCCAGCAGCCAAGGTGTGCGGCAAACTAACTATGGCTACACCTTC. This sequence encodes CASSQGVRQTNYGYTF.

This clone was found once. The V call is TRBV21-1, the J call TRBJ2-2; no check of the table's D call, TRBD2, against the DNA was made. TRBV21-1 is a listed pseudogene. The CDR3 is 16 amino acids. The CDR3 sequence is CASSKVSGGVPGELFF. The CDR3 nucleotides read TGTGCCAGCAGCAAAGTTAGCGGGGGGGTACCCGGGGAGCTGTTTTTT.

The chain is built from TRBV5-1 and TRBJ1-2, with D tentatively TRBD1 (6 bases). The CDR3 runs to 12 residues. V was trimmed by 4 bases and J by 4 bases, leaving 8 bases between them. Germline CDR1 SGHRS, CDR2 YFSETQ. Written as DNA, the CDR3 is TGCGCCAGCAGCCAGGACAGCTATGGCTACACCTTC. It codes for CASSQDSYGYTF.

The gene calls are TRBV28 and TRBJ2-7, with TRBD1 matching 7 bases. The germline CDR1 and CDR2 sequences are MDHEN and SYDVKM. This CDR3 comprises 12 residues. Trimming at V came to 6 bases and at J to 5 bases, leaving 4 bases not matched to a gene. The CDR3 DNA reads as TGTGCCAGCAGCGAGGGGGCCCACGAGCAGTACTTC. This sequence encodes CASSEGAHEQYF.

The chain uses TRBV7-6 and TRBJ1-6, with D perhaps TRBD1 (5 bases). Germline CDR1 SGHVS, CDR2 FNYEAQ. V gave up 1 base and J gave up 8 bases, with 12 bases separating them. This CDR3 has 15 residues. CDR3 DNA: TGTGCCAGCAGCTTAGGCCCAGGGAACCATTCACCCCTCCACTTT. It encodes CASSLGPGNHSPLHF.

The CDR3 nucleotides read TGTGCCTGGAAGACAGGGGCTAATTCACCCCTCCACTTT. This gives the protein CAWKTGANSPLHF. The chain links TRBV30 to TRBJ1-6; 8 positions agree with TRBD1. The trim removed 4 bases at V and 6 bases at J, leaving 2 bases unmatched. The CDR3 sequence is 13 residues long. Germline V gene lookup returns CDR1 GTSNPN and CDR2 SVGIG (reference sequence).

The chain uses TRBV12-3 or TRBV12-4 and TRBJ2-2; no clear D. Trimming took 5 bases from V and 6 from J, leaving 7 bases between them. CDR3 length: 12 residues. The CDR3 sequence is CASSPYAGELFF. For the CDR3, the DNA is TGTGCCAGCAGTCCCTATGCCGGGGAGCTGTTTTTT.

This clone is a singleton in its sample. V is TRBV19 and J is TRBJ2-1; D possibly corresponds to TRBD2 (5 bases). CDR1 LNHDA and CDR2 SQIVND come from the germline V gene (reference sequence). The V gene lost 4 bases and the J gene lost 4 bases, with 11 bases spanning the gap. This CDR3 contains 14 residues. The DNA of the CDR3 is TGTGCCAGTAGTACCCCGGGAACATACAATGAGCAGTTCTTC. This translates into CASSTPGTYNEQFF.

This chain links TRBV18 with TRBJ1-5, with 8 bases lining up with TRBD1. After removal of 2 bases from V and 6 bases from J, the junction contained 3 bases not matched to a gene. CDR1 KGHSH and CDR2 LQKENI come from the germline V gene. The CDR3 spans 14 residues. CDR3 protein: CASSPTGGSQPQHF. CDR3 DNA: TGTGCCAGCTCACCAACAGGGGGGAGTCAGCCCCAGCATTTT.

The chain couples TRBV10-3 to TRBJ2-7; maybe TRBD1 (5 bases). This CDR3 contains 18 residues. V was cut by 0 bases and J by 2 bases, with 20 bases left in between. Germline CDR1 reads ENHRY; CDR2 reads SYGVKD. CDR3 DNA sequence: TGTGCCATCAGTGAGTCGGGTAGGGGTGGAATGGGTACCTACGAGCAGTACTTC. It codes for CAISESGRGGMGTYEQYF.

V gene TRBV4-3 combines with J gene TRBJ1-4, with D uncertain. Germline V gene lookup returns CDR1 LGHNA and CDR2 YSLEER. Trimming cost V 0 bases and J 0 bases, with 8 bases left between them. The CDR3 consists of 16 residues. The CDR3 sequence: CASSQDSGATNEKLFF. CDR3 nucleotide sequence: TGCGCCAGCAGCCAAGATAGCGGCGCAACTAATGAAAAACTGTTTTTT.

This clone was counted between two and nine times. This chain connects TRBV4-1 to TRBJ2-1, with 13 bases matching TRBD2. The CDR3 totals 20 residues. CDR1 is MGHRA, CDR2 YSYEKL, per germline. V gave up 4 bases and J gave up 0 bases; unmatched junction bases: 12. The CDR3 protein is CASSPRTSGSGSRSYNEQFF. CDR3 coding DNA: TGCGCCAGCAGCCCTCGGACTAGCGGGAGCGGGAGTCGCTCCTACAATGAGCAGTTCTTC.

At least ten counts were recorded for this clone. The chain combines TRBV3-1 (or the pseudogene TRBV3-2) with TRBJ1-2, with 7 positions matching TRBD1. Losses at the gene ends were 0 bases for V and 2 bases for J; bases not matched to a gene: 9. CDR3 size: 17 residues. The germline gives CDR1 LGHDT, CDR2 YNNKEL (reference sequence). In DNA form, the CDR3 reads TGTGCCAGCAGCCAAGAGCATATAAGGGGGCCAAACTATGGCTACACCTTC. It codes for CASSQEHIRGPNYGYTF.